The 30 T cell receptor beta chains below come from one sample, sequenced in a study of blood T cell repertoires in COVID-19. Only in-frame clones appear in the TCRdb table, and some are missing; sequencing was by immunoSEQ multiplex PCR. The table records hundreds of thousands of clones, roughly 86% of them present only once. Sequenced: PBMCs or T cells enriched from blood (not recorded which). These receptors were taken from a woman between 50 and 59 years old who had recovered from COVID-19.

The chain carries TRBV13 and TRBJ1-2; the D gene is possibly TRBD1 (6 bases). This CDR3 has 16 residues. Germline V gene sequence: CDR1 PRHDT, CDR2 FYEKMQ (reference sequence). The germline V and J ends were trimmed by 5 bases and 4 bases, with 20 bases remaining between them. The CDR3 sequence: CASSAATGRGFYGYTF. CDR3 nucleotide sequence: TGTGCCAGCAGCGCCGCCACAGGGCGTGGGTTCTATGGCTACACCTTC.

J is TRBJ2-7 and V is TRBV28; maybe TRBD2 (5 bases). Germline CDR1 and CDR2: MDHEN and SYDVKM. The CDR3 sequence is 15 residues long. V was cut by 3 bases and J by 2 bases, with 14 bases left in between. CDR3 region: CASSFRGSRPYEQYF. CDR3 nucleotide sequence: TGTGCCAGCAGTTTTCGAGGGAGTAGGCCCTACGAGCAGTACTTC.

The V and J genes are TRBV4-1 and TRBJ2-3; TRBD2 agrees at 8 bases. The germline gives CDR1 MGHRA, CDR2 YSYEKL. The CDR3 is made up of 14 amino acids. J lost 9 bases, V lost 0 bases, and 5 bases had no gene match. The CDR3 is CASSQDMGGRTQYF. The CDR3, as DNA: TGCGCCAGCAGCCAAGATATGGGCGGGAGGACGCAGTATTTT.

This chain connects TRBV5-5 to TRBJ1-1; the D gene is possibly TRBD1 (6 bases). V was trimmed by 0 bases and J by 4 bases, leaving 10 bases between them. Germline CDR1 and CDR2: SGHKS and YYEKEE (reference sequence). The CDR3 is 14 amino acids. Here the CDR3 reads CASSLVVGGTEAFF. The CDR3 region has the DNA TGTGCCAGCAGCTTGGTGGTAGGGGGCACTGAAGCTTTCTTT.

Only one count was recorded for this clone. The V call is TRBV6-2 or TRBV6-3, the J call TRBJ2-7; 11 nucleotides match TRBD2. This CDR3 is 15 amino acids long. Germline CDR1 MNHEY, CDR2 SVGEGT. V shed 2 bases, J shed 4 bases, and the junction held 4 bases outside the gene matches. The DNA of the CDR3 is TGTGCCAGCAGTTACGCGCTAGCGGGAGGATACGAGCAGTACTTC. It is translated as CASSYALAGGYEQYF.

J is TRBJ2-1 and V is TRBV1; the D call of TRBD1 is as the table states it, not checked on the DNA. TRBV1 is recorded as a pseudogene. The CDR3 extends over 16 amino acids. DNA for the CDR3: TGCACCAGCAGCCAACGACAGGTTGGCAATCGGGATGAGCAGTTCTTC. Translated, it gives CTSSQRQVGNRDEQFF.

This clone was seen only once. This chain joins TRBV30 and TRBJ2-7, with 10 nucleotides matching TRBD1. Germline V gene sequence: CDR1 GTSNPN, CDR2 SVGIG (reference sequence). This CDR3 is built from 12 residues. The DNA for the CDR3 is TGTGCTTGGGGACAGGGGATCTACGAGCAGTACTTC. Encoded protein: CAWGQGIYEQYF.

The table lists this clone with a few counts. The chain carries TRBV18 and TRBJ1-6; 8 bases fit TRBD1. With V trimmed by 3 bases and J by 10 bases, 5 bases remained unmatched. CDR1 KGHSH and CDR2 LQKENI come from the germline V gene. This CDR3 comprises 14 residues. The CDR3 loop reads CASSPDRDRSPLHF. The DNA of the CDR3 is TGTGCCAGCTCACCGGACAGGGATAGGTCACCCCTCCACTTT.

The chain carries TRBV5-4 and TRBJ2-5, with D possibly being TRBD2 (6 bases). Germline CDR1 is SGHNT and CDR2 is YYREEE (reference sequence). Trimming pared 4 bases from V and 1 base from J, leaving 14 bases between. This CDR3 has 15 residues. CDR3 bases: TGTGCCAGCAGCCCACAGACGGGAGCCCAAGAGACCCAGTACTTC. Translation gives CASSPQTGAQETQYF.

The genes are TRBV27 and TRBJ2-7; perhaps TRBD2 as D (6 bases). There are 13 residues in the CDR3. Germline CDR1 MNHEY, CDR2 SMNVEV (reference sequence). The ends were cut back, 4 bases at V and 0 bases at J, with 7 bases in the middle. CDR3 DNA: TGTGCCAGCAGTTCTAGCGACTCCTACGAGCAGTACTTC. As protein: CASSSSDSYEQYF.

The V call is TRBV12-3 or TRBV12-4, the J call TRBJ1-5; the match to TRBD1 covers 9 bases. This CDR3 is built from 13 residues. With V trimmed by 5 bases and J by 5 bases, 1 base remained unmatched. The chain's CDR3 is CASSRDRDQPQHF. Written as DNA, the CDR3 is TGTGCCAGCAGTAGGGACAGGGATCAGCCCCAGCATTTT.

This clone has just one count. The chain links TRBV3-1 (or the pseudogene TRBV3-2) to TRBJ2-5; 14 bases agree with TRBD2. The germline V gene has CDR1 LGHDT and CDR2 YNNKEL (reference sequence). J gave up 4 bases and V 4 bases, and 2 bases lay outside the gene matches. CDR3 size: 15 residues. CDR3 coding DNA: TGTGCCAGCAGCCGACTAGCGGGAGGGTTAGAGACCCAGTACTTC. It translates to CASSRLAGGLETQYF.

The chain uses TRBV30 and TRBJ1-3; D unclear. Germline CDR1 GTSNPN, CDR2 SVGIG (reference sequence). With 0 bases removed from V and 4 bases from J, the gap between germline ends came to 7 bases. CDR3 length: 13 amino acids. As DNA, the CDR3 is TGTGCCTGGAGTGTAGCGGGAGGAAACACCATATATTTT. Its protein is CAWSVAGGNTIYF. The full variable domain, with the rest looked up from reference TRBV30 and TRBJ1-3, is SQTIHQWPATLVQPVGSPLSLECTVEGTSNPNLYWYRQAAGRGLQLLFYSVGIGQISSEVPQNLSASRPQDRQFILSSKKLLLSDSGFYLCAWSVAGGNTIYFGEGSWLTVV.

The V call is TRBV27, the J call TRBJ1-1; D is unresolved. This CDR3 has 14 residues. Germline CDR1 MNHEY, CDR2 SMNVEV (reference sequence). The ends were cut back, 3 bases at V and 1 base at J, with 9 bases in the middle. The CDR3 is CASSFSVGNTEAFF. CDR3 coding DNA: TGTGCCAGCAGTTTTTCGGTCGGGAACACTGAAGCTTTCTTT.

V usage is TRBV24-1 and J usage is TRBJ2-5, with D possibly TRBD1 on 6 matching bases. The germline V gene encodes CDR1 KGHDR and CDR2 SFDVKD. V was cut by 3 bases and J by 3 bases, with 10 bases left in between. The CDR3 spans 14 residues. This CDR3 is CATSDGQLKETQYF. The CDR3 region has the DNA TGTGCCACCAGTGATGGACAGTTAAAAGAGACCCAGTACTTC.

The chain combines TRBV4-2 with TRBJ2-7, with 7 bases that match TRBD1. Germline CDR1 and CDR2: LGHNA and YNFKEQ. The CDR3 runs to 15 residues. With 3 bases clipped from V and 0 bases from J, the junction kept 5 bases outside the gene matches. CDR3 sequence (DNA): TGTGCCAGCAGCCAGGGCCGGGACAGCTCCTACGAGCAGTACTTC. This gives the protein CASSQGRDSSYEQYF.

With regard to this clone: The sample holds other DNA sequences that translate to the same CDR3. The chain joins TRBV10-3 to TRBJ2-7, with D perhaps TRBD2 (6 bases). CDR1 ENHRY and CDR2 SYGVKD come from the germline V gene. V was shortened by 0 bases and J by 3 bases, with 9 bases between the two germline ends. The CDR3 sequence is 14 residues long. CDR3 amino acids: CAISESSGSYEQYF. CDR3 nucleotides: TGTGCCATCAGTGAGTCTAGCGGAAGCTACGAGCAGTACTTC.

CDR3 region: CASSVQGGPQFF. CDR3 sequence (DNA): TGTGCCAGCAGTGTCCAAGGGGGCCCGCAGTTCTTC. The chain is built from TRBV2 and TRBJ2-1; TRBD1 matches at 7 bases. The CDR3 contains 12 residues. Germline CDR1 is SNHLY and CDR2 is FYNNEI. The V segment lost 4 bases and the J segment 12 bases; nucleotides outside the gene matches: 6.

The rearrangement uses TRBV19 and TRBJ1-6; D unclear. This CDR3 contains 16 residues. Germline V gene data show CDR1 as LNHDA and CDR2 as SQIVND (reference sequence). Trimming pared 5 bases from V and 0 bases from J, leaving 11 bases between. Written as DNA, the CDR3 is TGTGCCAGTAGTCCACCCCCGAGCTCCTATAATTCACCCCTCCACTTT. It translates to CASSPPPSSYNSPLHF.

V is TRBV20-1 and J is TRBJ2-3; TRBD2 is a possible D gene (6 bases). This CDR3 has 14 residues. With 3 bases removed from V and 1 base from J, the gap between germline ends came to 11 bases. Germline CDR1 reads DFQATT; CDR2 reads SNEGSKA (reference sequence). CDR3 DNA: TGCAGTGCTAGTTGGGACTTGGGCACAGATACGCAGTATTTT. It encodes CSASWDLGTDTQYF.

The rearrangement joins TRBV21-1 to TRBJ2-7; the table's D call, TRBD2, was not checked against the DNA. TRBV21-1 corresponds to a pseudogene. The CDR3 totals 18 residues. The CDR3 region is CASSKLVTSGGMLYEQYF. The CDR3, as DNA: TGTGCCAGCAGCAAGTTAGTAACTAGCGGGGGGATGCTCTACGAGCAGTACTTC.

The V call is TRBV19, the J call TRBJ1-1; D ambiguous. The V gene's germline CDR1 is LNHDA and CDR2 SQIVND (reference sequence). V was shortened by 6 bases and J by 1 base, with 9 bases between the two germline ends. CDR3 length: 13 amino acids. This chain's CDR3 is CASSRIANTEAFF. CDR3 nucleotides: TGTGCCAGTAGCAGAATAGCGAACACTGAAGCTTTCTTT.

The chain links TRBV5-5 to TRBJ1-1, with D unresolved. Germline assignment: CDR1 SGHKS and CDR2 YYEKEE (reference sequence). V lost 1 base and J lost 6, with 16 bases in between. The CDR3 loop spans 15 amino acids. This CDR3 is CASSLLSGLAAEAFF. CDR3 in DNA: TGTGCCAGCAGCTTGCTTTCGGGGTTAGCGGCTGAAGCTTTCTTT.

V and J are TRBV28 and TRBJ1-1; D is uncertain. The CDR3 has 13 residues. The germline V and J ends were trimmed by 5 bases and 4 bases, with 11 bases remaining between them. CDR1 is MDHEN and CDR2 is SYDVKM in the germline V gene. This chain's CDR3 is CASSPTFSTEAFF. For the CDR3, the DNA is TGTGCCAGCAGTCCCACCTTTAGCACTGAAGCTTTCTTT.

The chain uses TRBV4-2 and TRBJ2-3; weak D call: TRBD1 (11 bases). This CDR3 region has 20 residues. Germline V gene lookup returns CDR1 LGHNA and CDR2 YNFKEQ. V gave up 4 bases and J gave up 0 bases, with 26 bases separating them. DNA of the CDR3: TGTGCCAGCAGCCCCTTGGACAGGGGGCCTAGCGGGAGTAGCACAGATACGCAGTATTTT. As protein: CASSPLDRGPSGSSTDTQYF.

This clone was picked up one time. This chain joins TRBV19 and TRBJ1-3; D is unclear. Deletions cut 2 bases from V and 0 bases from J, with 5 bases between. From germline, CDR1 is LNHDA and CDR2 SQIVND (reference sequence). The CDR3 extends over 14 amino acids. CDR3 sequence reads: CASSISDSGNTIYF. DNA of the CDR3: TGTGCCAGTAGTATATCAGACTCTGGAAACACCATATATTTT.

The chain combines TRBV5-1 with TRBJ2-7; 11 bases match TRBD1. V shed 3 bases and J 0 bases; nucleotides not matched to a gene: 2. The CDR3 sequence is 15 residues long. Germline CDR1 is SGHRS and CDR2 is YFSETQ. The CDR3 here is CASSSGTGGSYEQYF. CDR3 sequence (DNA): TGCGCCAGCAGCTCCGGGACAGGGGGCTCCTACGAGCAGTACTTC.

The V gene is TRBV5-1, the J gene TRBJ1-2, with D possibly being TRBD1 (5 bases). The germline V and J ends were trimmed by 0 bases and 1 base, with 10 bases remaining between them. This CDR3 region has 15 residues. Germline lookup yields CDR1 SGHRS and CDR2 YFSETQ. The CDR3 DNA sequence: TGCGCCAGCAGCTTGGATATGGGGGGTAACTATGGCTACACCTTC. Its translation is CASSLDMGGNYGYTF.

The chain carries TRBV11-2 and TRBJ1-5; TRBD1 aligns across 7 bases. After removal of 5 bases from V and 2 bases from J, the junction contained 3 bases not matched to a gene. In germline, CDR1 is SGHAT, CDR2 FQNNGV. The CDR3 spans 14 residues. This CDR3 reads CASSKDRGNQPQHF. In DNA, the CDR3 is TGTGCCAGCAGCAAAGACAGGGGCAATCAGCCCCAGCATTTT.

CDR3 DNA: TGTGCCAGCAGCTTCCGGACAGGGGACAACACCATATATTTT. Amino acids: CASSFRTGDNTIYF. V usage is TRBV9 and J usage is TRBJ1-3; 9 nucleotides match TRBD1. The CDR3 totals 14 residues. Germline values: CDR1 SGDLS, CDR2 YYNGEE. After removal of 4 bases from V and 7 bases from J, the junction contained 6 bases not matched to a gene. The entire variable domain, with the rest obtained from reference TRBV9 and TRBJ1-3, is as follows: DSGVTQTPKHLITATGQRVTLRCSPRSGDLSVYWYQQSLDQGLQFLIQYYNGEERAKGNILERFSAQQFPDLHSELNLSSLELGDSALYFCASSFRTGDNTIYFGEGSWLTVV.